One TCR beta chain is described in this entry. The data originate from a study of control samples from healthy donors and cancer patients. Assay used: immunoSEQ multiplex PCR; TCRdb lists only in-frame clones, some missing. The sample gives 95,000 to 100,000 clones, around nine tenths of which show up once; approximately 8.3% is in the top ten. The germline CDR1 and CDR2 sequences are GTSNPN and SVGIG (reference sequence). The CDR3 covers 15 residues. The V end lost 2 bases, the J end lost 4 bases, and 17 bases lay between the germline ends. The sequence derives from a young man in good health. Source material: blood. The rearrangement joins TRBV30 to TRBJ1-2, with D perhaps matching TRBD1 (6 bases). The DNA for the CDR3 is TGTGCCTGGAGTCTCAACTTCGGGGGCTCCTATGGCTACACCTTC. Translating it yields CAWSLNFGGSYGYTF.